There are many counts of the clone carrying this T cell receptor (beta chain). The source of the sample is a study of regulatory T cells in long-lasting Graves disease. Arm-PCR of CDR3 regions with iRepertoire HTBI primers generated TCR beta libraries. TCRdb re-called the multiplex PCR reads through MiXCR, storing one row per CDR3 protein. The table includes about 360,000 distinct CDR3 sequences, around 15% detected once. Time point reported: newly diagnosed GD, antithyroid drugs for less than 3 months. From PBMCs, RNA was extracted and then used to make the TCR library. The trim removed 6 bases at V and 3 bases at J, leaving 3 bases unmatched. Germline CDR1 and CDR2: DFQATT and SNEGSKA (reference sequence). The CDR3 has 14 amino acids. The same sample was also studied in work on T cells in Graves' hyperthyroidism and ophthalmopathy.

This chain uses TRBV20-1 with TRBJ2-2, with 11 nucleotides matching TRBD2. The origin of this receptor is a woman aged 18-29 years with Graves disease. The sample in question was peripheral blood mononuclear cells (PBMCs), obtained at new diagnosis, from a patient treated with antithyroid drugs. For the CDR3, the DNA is TGCAGTGCCAAACTAGCGGGAGACACCGGGGAGCTGTTTTTT. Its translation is CSAKLAGDTGELFF.